The T cell receptor beta chain under discussion was sequenced for a study of T cells after yellow fever vaccination. Broader study findings: Reappearing after the booster were most of the clones from primary vaccination (almost 97% CD4, approximately 85% CD8).

This clonotype was seen repeatedly, ten times or more. Its antigen is unidentified. V was trimmed by 7 bases and J by 10 bases, leaving 20 bases between them. This CDR3 contains 15 residues. TCRdb redid the calling of the 5' RACE reads with MiXCR, one entry per CDR3 protein. This sample has some 300,000 distinct CDR3 sequences; about 11% occur once, and the top ten carry under 4%. The TCR comes from a man between 18 and 35 years old who received the YFV17D yellow fever vaccine. The rearrangement uses TRBV12-3 or TRBV12-4 and TRBJ1-6, with D tentatively TRBD1 (6 bases). The sequenced sample was CD4+ T cells sorted from PBMCs, obtained 45 days after the yellow fever booster vaccination. The CDR3 sequence is CASTLQGSKRSPLHF. The CDR3 DNA reads as TGTGCCAGCACCTTACAGGGTAGTAAACGATCACCCCTCCACTTT.